This T cell receptor beta chain was found in a study of blood T cell repertoires in COVID-19. The V and J ends lost 4 bases and 1 base respectively, with 9 bases between them. The CDR3 totals 14 residues. Per germline, CDR1 LNHDA and CDR2 SQIVND (reference sequence). Sequencing was performed with immunoSEQ multiplex PCR; in TCRdb, only in-frame clones are kept and a portion is missing. Among fewer than 250,000 clones listed, 80% were seen once. The sequenced material came from peripheral blood. The J gene is TRBJ2-3, the V gene TRBV19; D is uncertain. This clonotype originated in a man aged 55 to 70 with acute or convalescent COVID-19. This CDR3 is CASSRDSRTDTQYF. The CDR3 bases are TGTGCCAGTAGTAGAGATTCTCGCACAGATACGCAGTATTTT.